These 30 T cell receptor beta chains came from one sample sequenced in a study of PD-1 blockade in mismatch repair-deficient tumors. Clones were sequenced by immunoSEQ multiplex PCR, and TCRdb holds only the in-frame ones, with some missing. The sample includes 40,000 or so clones, around four fifths of them seen just once. Sequenced here: PBMCs, sampled approximately 41 weeks after starting pembrolizumab. Source of these receptors: an adult with mismatch repair-deficient cancer.

In this sample, this clone turned up a few times. The chain is built from TRBV5-1 and TRBJ2-7; TRBD1 agrees at 9 bases. The V gene's germline CDR1 is SGHRS and CDR2 YFSETQ. The V gene end was trimmed by 3 bases and the J gene end by 5 bases; junction bases not matched to a gene: 9. CDR3 size: 15 residues. CDR3 amino acids: CASSSTGTGIHEQYF. In DNA form, the CDR3 reads TGCGCCAGCAGCTCCACCGGGACAGGGATCCACGAGCAGTACTTC. The full variable domain, its missing parts supplied by reference TRBV5-1 and TRBJ2-7, is KAGVTQTPRYLIKTRGQQVTLSCSPISGHRSVSWYQQTPGQGLQFLFEYFSETQRNKGNFPGRFSGRQFSNSRSEMNVSTLELGDSALYLCASSSTGTGIHEQYFGPGTRLTVT.

The gene calls are TRBV18 and TRBJ2-7; TRBD2 is a possible D gene (6 bases). Trimming shortened V by 3 bases and J by 0 bases, and 9 bases separated the two germline ends. Per germline, CDR1 KGHSH and CDR2 LQKENI. The CDR3 loop spans 14 amino acids. The CDR3 nucleotides are TGTGCCAGCTCACCTACTAGCACCTCCTACGAGCAGTACTTC. Translation gives CASSPTSTSYEQYF.

J is TRBJ2-2 and V is TRBV21-1; TRBD1 is taken as the D call from the table, unchecked against the DNA. TRBV21-1 is a pseudogene. This CDR3 comprises 17 residues. CDR3 bases: TGTGCCAGCAGCAAAGATGGTCAGGGGGCTCGGACCGGGGAGCTGTTTTTT. This translates into CASSKDGQGARTGELFF.

The rearrangement links TRBV6-7 to TRBJ2-5; D unclear. Being an ORF, TRBV6-7 has a function that is uncertain. This CDR3 has 14 residues. V shed 7 bases and J shed 4 bases, with 16 bases lying between them. The CDR3, as DNA: TGTGCCAGCACGGGTCCCACTTTAGGAGAGACCCAGTACTTC. This gives the protein CASTGPTLGETQYF.

In this sample, this clone turned up once. The chain uses TRBV30 and TRBJ1-4, with D unclear. Trimming removed 0 bases from V and 8 bases from J, with 10 bases in between. The CDR3 covers 13 residues. Germline CDR1 reads GTSNPN; CDR2 reads SVGIG (reference sequence). DNA of the CDR3: TGTGCCTGGAGTGTCGAGACTGGGGAAAAACTGTTTTTT. Protein sequence: CAWSVETGEKLFF.

The V call is TRBV6-1, the J call TRBJ1-3; tentative D call: TRBD1 (6 bases). CDR3 length: 17 amino acids. Per the germline V gene, CDR1 is MNHNS and CDR2 is SASEGT. Trimming cost V 2 bases and J 4 bases, with 18 bases left between them. CDR3 amino acids: CASSEHSGAGDGNTIYF. CDR3 DNA: TGTGCCAGCAGTGAACATTCAGGGGCAGGGGACGGAAACACCATATATTTT.

A note on this clone: One end of the junction fails to match germline, which may point to a read error. The chain employs TRBV27 and TRBJ2-7, with 7 nucleotides matching TRBD1. The CDR3 runs to 12 residues. The germline V gene encodes CDR1 MNHEY and CDR2 SMNVEV (reference sequence). The CDR3 reads CASSSNPGTAIF. The CDR3 DNA sequence: TGTGCCAGCAGTTCCAACCCCGGGACAGCAATATTC.

The chain couples TRBV6-6 to TRBJ2-7; TRBD2 agrees at 10 bases. Trimming at V came to 2 bases and at J to 1 base, leaving 2 bases not matched to a gene. Per the germline V gene, CDR1 is MNHNY and CDR2 is SVGAGI (reference sequence). There are 15 residues in the CDR3. CDR3 amino acids: CASSYATSGSYEQYF. CDR3 sequence (DNA): TGTGCCAGCAGTTACGCGACTAGCGGGTCCTACGAGCAGTACTTC.

V gene TRBV4-2 combines with J gene TRBJ2-1; 10 bases fit TRBD2. From germline, CDR1 is LGHNA and CDR2 YNFKEQ. This CDR3 comprises 16 residues. The ends lost 0 bases at V and 8 bases at J; junction bases unmatched: 7. This CDR3 reads CASSQDAASGSDEQFF. For the CDR3, the DNA is TGTGCCAGCAGCCAAGATGCGGCTAGCGGGAGCGATGAGCAGTTCTTC.

The V and J genes are TRBV19 and TRBJ1-1; D is possibly TRBD1 (6 bases). This CDR3 is 15 amino acids long. V was pared by 1 base and J by 4 bases, with 13 bases between. CDR1 and CDR2 from the germline V gene are LNHDA and SQIVND (reference sequence). In DNA form, the CDR3 reads TGTGCCAGTAGTATAGGCGGGGGGCAGGGCACTGAAGCTTTCTTT. Its translation is CASSIGGGQGTEAFF.

V is TRBV2 and J is TRBJ2-1; D is possibly TRBD1 (6 bases). Trimming cost V 3 bases and J 1 base, with 10 bases left between them. Germline lookup yields CDR1 SNHLY and CDR2 FYNNEI. The CDR3 has 15 residues. CDR3 sequence reads: CASSDQGTSYNEQFF. In nucleotides, the CDR3 is TGTGCCAGCAGTGATCAGGGGACGTCCTACAATGAGCAGTTCTTC.

This clone was detected a few times. The chain combines TRBV6-5 with TRBJ2-7; the D gene is possibly TRBD1 (6 bases). This CDR3 contains 12 residues. The V end was cut by 6 bases, the J end by 4 bases, with 10 bases between. CDR1 is MNHEY and CDR2 is SVGAGI in the germline V gene. The DNA of the CDR3 is TGTGCCAGCAGCCTGGACAGATACGAGCAGTACTTC. Translation: CASSLDRYEQYF.

The chain links TRBV19 to TRBJ2-1, with a tentative D call TRBD1 (6 bases). The CDR3 length is 15 residues. The germline CDR1 and CDR2 sequences are LNHDA and SQIVND (reference sequence). V lost 5 bases and J lost 2, with 13 bases in between. This CDR3 reads CASSVDSGAYNEQFF. CDR3 DNA: TGTGCCAGTAGTGTGGACAGCGGAGCCTACAATGAGCAGTTCTTC. Combining the CDR3 with reference TRBV19 and TRBJ2-1 gives the whole variable domain DGGITQSPKYLFRKEGQNVTLSCEQNLNHDAMYWYRQDPGQGLRLIYYSQIVNDFQKGDIAEGYSVSREKKESFPLTVTSAQKNPTAFYLCASSVDSGAYNEQFFGPGTRLTVL.

CDR3 in DNA: TGCGCCAGCAGGGGGACAGCACTTAACACTGAAGCTTTCTTT. Encoded protein: CASRGTALNTEAFF. J is TRBJ1-1 and V is TRBV5-1; TRBD1 aligns across 7 bases. This CDR3 is 14 amino acids long. The V and J ends lost 5 bases and 2 bases, in that order; junction bases with no gene match: 6. Germline CDR1 and CDR2: SGHRS and YFSETQ.

This sequence joins TRBV5-1 and TRBJ2-5; 8 nucleotides align to TRBD2. The germline V gene encodes CDR1 SGHRS and CDR2 YFSETQ. V shed 2 bases, J shed 3 bases, and the junction held 6 bases outside the gene matches. There are 15 residues in the CDR3. The CDR3: CASSLTGREEETQYF. CDR3 nucleotides: TGCGCCAGCAGCTTAACCGGGAGGGAGGAAGAGACCCAGTACTTC.

V is TRBV6-1 and J is TRBJ1-5, with D tentatively TRBD1 (5 bases). V was pared by 7 bases and J by 7 bases, with 14 bases between. CDR1 and CDR2 from the germline V gene are MNHNS and SASEGT. This CDR3 is built from 13 residues. The chain's CDR3 is CASTPLRGQPQHF. DNA of the CDR3: TGTGCCAGCACTCCGCTAAGGGGACAGCCCCAGCATTTT.

The rearrangement uses TRBV6-6 and TRBJ2-7, with TRBD1 matching over 7 bases. Germline CDR1 and CDR2: MNHNY and SVGAGI (reference sequence). CDR3 length: 15 amino acids. V dropped 6 bases and J dropped 2; count of bases not matched to a gene: 10. The CDR3 region has the DNA TGTGCCAGCAGAGCCCTTAACAGGGGAACCTACGAGCAGTACTTC. Translated, it gives CASRALNRGTYEQYF.

This chain uses TRBV25-1 with TRBJ1-1; TRBD1 aligns across 9 bases. The CDR3 extends over 14 amino acids. CDR1 and CDR2 from the germline V gene are MGHDK and SYGVNS. V gave up 5 bases and J gave up 2 bases; unmatched junction bases: 3. CDR3 DNA: TGTGCCAGCAGTCGAACAGGGGGCAACACTGAAGCTTTCTTT. Its translation: CASSRTGGNTEAFF.

V and J are TRBV25-1 and TRBJ2-3; TRBD1 matches 9 bases. This CDR3 region has 13 residues. Germline V gene sequence: CDR1 MGHDK, CDR2 SYGVNS. The CDR3 DNA sequence: TGTTCCACAGGGGGCGCGGGCACAGATACGCAGTATTTT. Protein: CSTGGAGTDTQYF.

This clone occurred once. This chain joins TRBV5-1 and TRBJ1-2; D possibly corresponds to TRBD1 (6 bases). Germline V lookup: CDR1 SGHRS, CDR2 YFSETQ. Between the trimmed V and J ends, which lost 4 bases and 8 bases, there was a span of 21 bases. The CDR3 covers 15 residues. CDR3 nucleotide sequence: TGCGCCAGCAGCCGGGATCCACAGGGTTGGGAAGGCTACACCTTC. It is translated as CASSRDPQGWEGYTF.

In this sample, this clone turned up once. The chain links TRBV7-9 to TRBJ1-6; TRBD1 matches at 12 bases. There are 18 residues in the CDR3. The ends lost 5 bases at V and 9 bases at J; junction bases unmatched: 14. Germline CDR1 and CDR2: SEHNR and FQNEAQ (reference sequence). In DNA, the CDR3 is TGTGCCAGCAGCAGAATTGGGACAGGGGGCCGCAATTTTTCACCCCTCCACTTT. Residues: CASSRIGTGGRNFSPLHF.

Of note for this clone: At one end, the junction sequence differs from germline, possibly due to a read error. This chain uses TRBV7-7 with TRBJ2-3; 10 nucleotides agree with TRBD2. This CDR3 is built from 14 residues. Germline V gene sequence: CDR1 SSHAT, CDR2 FNYEAQ (reference sequence). As DNA, the CDR3 is TGTGCTAGCAGTAGCGGGAGGCCCCCAGATACGCAGTATTTT. This encodes CASSSGRPPDTQYF.

The CDR3 spells CASSPGLNRIQNYGYTF. In DNA form, the CDR3 reads TGTGCCAGCAGCCCTGGACTAAACAGAATTCAGAACTATGGCTACACCTTC. The chain links TRBV27 to TRBJ1-2; no firm D call. Trimming left V 6 bases short and J 2 bases short, with 22 bases between. The CDR3 loop spans 17 amino acids. Germline V gives CDR1 MNHEY, CDR2 SMNVEV (reference sequence).

The rearrangement joins TRBV5-6 to TRBJ1-1, with D uncertain. The germline gives CDR1 SGHDT, CDR2 YYEEEE. This CDR3 region has 12 residues. V lost 2 bases and J lost 7, with 9 bases in between. CDR3 sequence reads: CASSFMEVEAFF. In DNA form, the CDR3 reads TGTGCCAGCAGCTTTATGGAGGTTGAAGCTTTCTTT.

The chain links TRBV19 to TRBJ2-5, with D uncertain. The J call may be incorrect, as the DNA end agrees better with TRBJ2-7. This CDR3 has 13 residues. Germline-derived CDR1 and CDR2 are LNHDA and SQIVND (reference sequence). CDR3 coding DNA: TGTGCCAGTAGTATTCGGCAGGCCTACGAGCAGTACTTC. It translates to CASSIRQAYEQYF.

The chain employs TRBV2 and TRBJ2-5; TRBD2 aligns across 9 bases. The CDR3 contains 15 residues. Unmatched junction bases numbered 8, after V lost 4 bases and J lost 5 bases. Germline V lookup: CDR1 SNHLY, CDR2 FYNNEI. The CDR3 sequence is CASSGSMAGGETQYF. Here the CDR3 DNA reads TGTGCCAGCAGTGGTTCAATGGCGGGGGGGGAGACCCAGTACTTC.

This sequence joins TRBV5-1 and TRBJ2-1, with TRBD2 matching 9 bases. The CDR3 is 16 amino acids. CDR1 is SGHRS and CDR2 is YFSETQ in the germline V gene. With V trimmed by 3 bases and J by 6 bases, 10 bases remained unmatched. CDR3 residues: CASSYYAGGPGNEQFF. CDR3 DNA: TGCGCCAGCAGCTACTATGCGGGAGGGCCCGGCAATGAGCAGTTCTTC.

This chain connects TRBV6-4 to TRBJ2-1, with 13 bases aligning to TRBD2. The ends lost 0 bases at V and 9 bases at J; junction bases unmatched: 5. The CDR3 is made up of 16 amino acids. CDR1 and CDR2 (germline): MRHNA, SNTAGT. The CDR3 loop is CASSDSGTSGISEQFF. CDR3 bases: TGTGCCAGCAGTGACTCCGGGACTAGCGGGATTAGTGAGCAGTTCTTC.

The rearrangement uses TRBV10-2 and TRBJ1-2, with 7 bases lining up with TRBD1. The CDR3 has 14 amino acids. Germline trimming cut 4 bases from V and 2 bases from J; bases unmatched to any gene: 4. Germline CDR1 WSHSY, CDR2 SAAADI. CDR3: CASSVQTGNYGYTF. Written as DNA, the CDR3 is TGCGCCAGCAGTGTTCAGACAGGGAACTATGGCTACACCTTC.

This clone has just a few counts. This chain uses TRBV7-2 with TRBJ2-7; tentative D call: TRBD2 (6 bases). V lost 1 base and J 0 bases, leaving 7 bases between the germline ends. This CDR3 contains 14 residues. From germline, CDR1 is SGHTA and CDR2 FQGNSA. The CDR3 DNA reads TGTGCCAGCAGCTTAGGTAGCGGCTCCTACGAGCAGTACTTC. Translating it yields CASSLGSGSYEQYF.